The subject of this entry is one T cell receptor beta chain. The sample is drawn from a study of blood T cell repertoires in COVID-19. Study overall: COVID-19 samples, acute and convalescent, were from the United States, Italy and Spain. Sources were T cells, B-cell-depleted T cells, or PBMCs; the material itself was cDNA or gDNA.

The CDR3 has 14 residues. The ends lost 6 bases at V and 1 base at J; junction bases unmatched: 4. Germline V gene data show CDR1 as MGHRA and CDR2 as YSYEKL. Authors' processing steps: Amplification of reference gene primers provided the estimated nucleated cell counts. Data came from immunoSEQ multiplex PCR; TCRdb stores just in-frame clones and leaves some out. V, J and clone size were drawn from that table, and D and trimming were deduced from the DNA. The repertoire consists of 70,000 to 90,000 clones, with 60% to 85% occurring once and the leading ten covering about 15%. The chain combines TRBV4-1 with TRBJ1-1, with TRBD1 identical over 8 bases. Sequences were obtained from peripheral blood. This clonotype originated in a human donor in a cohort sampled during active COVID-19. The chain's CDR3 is CASSSTGANTEAFF. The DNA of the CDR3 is TGCGCCAGCAGTTCGACAGGGGCGAACACTGAAGCTTTCTTT.